This T cell receptor (beta chain) was captured in a study of PD-1 blockade in classical Hodgkin lymphoma. General observations from the study: With respect to the repertoire differences, their causes, possibly disease activity or prior therapy, remain undefined.

Trimming stripped 5 bases from V and 0 bases from J, with 20 bases between. The CDR3 consists of 18 residues. Germline-derived CDR1 and CDR2 are SGHTA and FQGNSA. The repertoire was sequenced with immunoSEQ multiplex PCR; TCRdb's copy has only in-frame clones and lacks some. The table includes approximately 57,000 clones, less than 95% detected once. In regard to this clone: Its antigen is unidentified.

Autologous stem cell transplantation was followed by relapse in every patient, and brentuximab vedotin exposure varied. This chain links TRBV7-2 with TRBJ1-3; D might be TRBD1 (6 bases). The sample in question was peripheral blood mononuclear cells (PBMCs), obtained before the second cycle of nivolumab. This clonotype was sampled from a human donor with classical Hodgkin lymphoma. CDR3 loop: CASSPQDRLSFSGNTIYF. The CDR3 DNA sequence: TGTGCCAGCAGCCCTCAAGACAGGCTCTCTTTCTCTGGAAACACCATATATTTT. Combining the CDR3 with reference TRBV7-2 and TRBJ1-3 gives the whole variable domain GAGVSQSPSNKVTEKGKDVELRCDPISGHTALYWYRQSLGQGLEFLIYFQGNSAPDKSGLPSDRFSAERTGGSVSTLTIQRTQQEDSAVYLCASSPQDRLSFSGNTIYFGEGSWLTVV.